This record covers a single T cell receptor (beta chain). Original analysis: Nucleated cell counts were estimated from reference gene primer amplification. Assay used: immunoSEQ multiplex PCR; TCRdb lists only in-frame clones, some missing. D and trimming come from the DNA, and the V and J calls and clone size come from that table. The repertoire holds about 80,000 clones, with 90% to 95% as singletons. The data were obtained in a study of blood T cell repertoires in COVID-19. Across the whole study: PBMCs, B-cell-depleted T cells, or T cells were the source of the cDNA or gDNA that made up the material.

The CDR3 is 17 residues long. Germline V gene lookup returns CDR1 LGHDT and CDR2 YNNKEL (reference sequence). With 2 bases clipped from V and 10 bases from J, the junction kept 18 bases outside the gene matches. The sample taken for sequencing was peripheral blood. The clonotype originates from a woman aged 45-65 years in a cohort sampled during active COVID-19. The J gene is TRBJ2-5, the V gene TRBV3-1 (or the pseudogene TRBV3-2), with 8 bases aligning to TRBD2. CDR3: CASSQRLASTINGGQYF. The CDR3 DNA reads TGTGCCAGCAGCCAACGACTAGCGTCAACCATCAATGGTGGCCAGTACTTC.